The rows below give T cell receptor beta chains drawn from one sample of a study of blood T cell repertoires in COVID-19. Measured with immunoSEQ multiplex PCR; TCRdb has only the in-frame clones, and not every one. Among under 200,000 clones listed, almost 85% were seen once. The sequenced sample was PBMCs or T cells enriched from blood (not recorded which). These receptors were obtained from a man aged 45-60 years who had recovered from COVID-19. Each CDR3 is given with its conserved first and last residue. A D gene is named only where the DNA matches it firmly. Clone size is not always given. Where it is, it says once, few, many or a class for expanded clones.

CDR3 length: 15
D gene: -
J gene: TRBJ2-3
clone size: once
V gene: TRBV7-9
CDR3 protein: CASSQDITSTDTQYF
CDR3 DNA: TGTGCCAGCAGCCAGGACATAACTAGCACAGATACGCAGTATTTT

CDR3 length: 14
D gene: -
J gene: TRBJ1-2
clone size: -
V gene: TRBV6-5
CDR3 protein: CASSSVSVNYGYTF
CDR3 DNA: TGTGCCAGCAGTTCCGTTTCGGTCAACTATGGCTACACCTTC

CDR3 length: 14
D gene: -
J gene: TRBJ2-7
clone size: few
V gene: TRBV6-1
CDR3 protein: CASSEGGGRTEQYF
CDR3 DNA: TGTGCCAGCAGTGAAGGTGGGGGCCGAACCGAGCAGTACTTC

CDR3 length: 14
D gene: TRBD1
J gene: TRBJ2-1
clone size: -
V gene: TRBV28
CDR3 protein: CASLGQGPSNEQFF
CDR3 DNA: TGTGCCTCATTAGGACAGGGACCCTCCAATGAGCAGTTCTTC

CDR3 length: 16
D gene: -
J gene: TRBJ1-5
clone size: once
V gene: TRBV5-1
CDR3 protein: CASSLAPGDSNQPQHF
CDR3 DNA: TGCGCCAGCAGCTTGGCGCCCGGGGATAGCAATCAGCCCCAGCATTTT

CDR3 length: 15
D gene: -
J gene: TRBJ1-3
clone size: -
V gene: TRBV27
CDR3 protein: CASSSRDDGGNTIYF
CDR3 DNA: TGTGCCAGCAGTTCCAGGGATGACGGTGGAAACACCATATATTTT

CDR3 length: 15
D gene: -
J gene: TRBJ2-7
clone size: -
V gene: TRBV18
CDR3 protein: CASSFRQDTSYEQYF
CDR3 DNA: TGTGCCAGCTCATTTCGACAGGACACCTCCTACGAGCAGTACTTC

CDR3 length: 15
D gene: -
J gene: TRBJ2-5
clone size: -
V gene: TRBV5-1
CDR3 protein: CASSLVGGARETQYF
CDR3 DNA: TGCGCCAGCAGCTTGGTTGGGGGGGCGCGGGAGACCCAGTACTTC

CDR3 length: 16
D gene: -
J gene: TRBJ2-3
clone size: -
V gene: TRBV21-1
CDR3 protein: CASSKRCDRGTDTQYF
CDR3 DNA: TGTGCCAGCAGCAAAAGGTGTGACAGGGGAACAGATACGCAGTATTTT

CDR3 length: 15
D gene: -
J gene: TRBJ2-3
clone size: -
V gene: TRBV5-1
CDR3 protein: CASSSQGGSTDTQYF
CDR3 DNA: TGCGCCAGCAGCTCACAGGGCGGAAGTACAGATACGCAGTATTTT

CDR3 length: 14
D gene: TRBD1
J gene: TRBJ2-3
clone size: -
V gene: TRBV7-6
CDR3 protein: CASSYSTGADTQYF
CDR3 DNA: TGTGCCAGCAGCTATTCGACAGGGGCAGATACGCAGTATTTT

CDR3 length: 13
D gene: -
J gene: TRBJ1-5
clone size: once
V gene: TRBV6-4
CDR3 protein: CASSDRRGQPQHF
CDR3 DNA: TGTGCCAGCAGTGACCGCAGGGGACAGCCCCAGCATTTT

CDR3 length: 16
D gene: -
J gene: TRBJ1-4
clone size: once
V gene: TRBV11-1
CDR3 protein: CASSLNKQGKNEKLFF
CDR3 DNA: TGTGCCAGCAGCTTAAATAAACAGGGAAAAAATGAAAAACTGTTTTTT

CDR3 length: 14
D gene: TRBD1
J gene: TRBJ2-7
clone size: -
V gene: TRBV20-1
CDR3 protein: CSASPRGRLYEQYF
CDR3 DNA: TGCAGTGCTAGTCCGAGGGGGCGCTTATACGAGCAGTACTTC

CDR3 length: 14
D gene: TRBD1
J gene: TRBJ2-1
clone size: -
V gene: TRBV3-1/TRBV3-2
CDR3 protein: CASSQEDNGQGLFF
CDR3 DNA: TGTGCCAGCAGCCAAGAGGATAATGGACAGGGATTGTTCTTC

CDR3 length: 14
D gene: TRBD1
J gene: TRBJ1-1
clone size: -
V gene: TRBV18
CDR3 protein: CASSPGQGNTEAFF
CDR3 DNA: TGTGCCAGCTCACCAGGACAGGGGAACACTGAAGCTTTCTTT

CDR3 length: 14
D gene: -
J gene: TRBJ2-2
clone size: -
V gene: TRBV3-1/TRBV3-2
CDR3 protein: CASRDRAGAGELFF
CDR3 DNA: TGTGCCAGCAGGGACAGGGCGGGGGCCGGGGAGCTGTTTTTT

CDR3 length: 16
D gene: TRBD1
J gene: TRBJ1-5
clone size: once
V gene: TRBV19
CDR3 protein: CASSARTGNSNQPQHF
CDR3 DNA: TGTGCCAGTAGTGCGAGGACAGGGAATAGCAATCAGCCCCAGCATTTT